A single sample gave rise to the 23 T cell receptor beta chains below, sequenced in a study of Ad26.COV2.S vaccination and SARS-CoV-2 variants. Noted treatment: around 19 received Ad26.COV2.S at low or high dose, single or two shots; roughly five received placebo; per-sample allocation not given. Sample collection was performed on day 63 after the first vaccine or placebo injection. Here immunoSEQ multiplex PCR was the method, and the copy in TCRdb shows in-frame clones only, minus some. The table lists around 500,000 clones, 89% of them singletons, with 1.7% in the top ten. The sequencing here drew on peripheral blood, taken in a trial of Ad26.COV2.S vaccine versus placebo. All receptors derive from a person aged 18-60 years who received the Ad26.COV2.S COVID-19 vaccine or a placebo.

The chain has TRBV6-2 or TRBV6-3 and TRBJ2-3; 9 bases line up with TRBD2. The CDR3 spans 17 residues. Per germline, CDR1 MNHEY and CDR2 SVGEGT. Trimming removed 8 bases from V and 4 bases from J; junction bases left unmatched: 16. CDR3 region: CASRLTRAGGPADTQYF. The CDR3 coding sequence is TGTGCCAGCCGCCTTACGCGGGCGGGGGGGCCGGCAGATACGCAGTATTTT.

This rearrangement joins TRBV6-2 or TRBV6-3 to TRBJ1-5; 9 nucleotides agree with TRBD1. With 2 bases clipped from V and 1 base from J, the junction kept 6 bases outside the gene matches. Per germline, CDR1 MNHEY and CDR2 SVGEGT. The CDR3 spans 17 residues. DNA for the CDR3: TGTGCCAGCAGTTACGCTGGGACAGGGATAAGCAATCAGCCCCAGCATTTT. This encodes CASSYAGTGISNQPQHF.

The chain recombines TRBV11-2 with TRBJ2-7; possible D gene TRBD1, 6 bases. Germline assignment: CDR1 SGHAT and CDR2 FQNNGV. This CDR3 spans 15 amino acids. The V and J ends lost 2 bases and 4 bases respectively, with 15 bases between them. The CDR3 reads CASSLSRGGLYEQYF. CDR3 DNA: TGTGCCAGCAGCTTATCCAGGGGCGGCCTTTACGAGCAGTACTTC.

This sequence joins TRBV28 and TRBJ1-1, with TRBD1 matching over 7 bases. There are 15 residues in the CDR3. V shed 2 bases, J shed 3 bases, and the junction held 6 bases outside the gene matches. Germline CDR1 MDHEN, CDR2 SYDVKM. CDR3 nucleotide sequence: TGTGCCAGCAGTTTACGACAGGGAGGGCACACTGAAGCTTTCTTT. Translating gives CASSLRQGGHTEAFF.

This clone is a singleton in its sample. V usage is TRBV4-2 and J usage is TRBJ2-1; TRBD2 agrees at 10 bases. Germline lookup yields CDR1 LGHNA and CDR2 YNFKEQ. CDR3 length: 15 residues. The V segment lost 0 bases and the J segment 8 bases; nucleotides outside the gene matches: 4. CDR3 bases: TGTGCCAGCAGCCAAGAGATAGCGGGGGGTGATGAGCAGTTCTTC. Encoded protein: CASSQEIAGGDEQFF.

This sequence joins TRBV6-5 and TRBJ2-1, with 7 bases fitting TRBD1. V dropped 7 bases and J dropped 0; count of bases not matched to a gene: 6. CDR3 length: 15 amino acids. Germline V gives CDR1 MNHEY, CDR2 SVGAGI. The CDR3 reads CASNRDRSSYNEQFF. DNA of the CDR3: TGTGCCAGCAACCGGGACAGAAGCTCCTACAATGAGCAGTTCTTC.

The chain is built from TRBV27 and TRBJ1-4, with 7 bases fitting TRBD1. The CDR3 totals 14 residues. The germline CDR1 and CDR2 sequences are MNHEY and SMNVEV (reference sequence). V was pared by 5 bases and J by 8 bases, with 8 bases of the junction left unmatched. The CDR3 reads CASSRGDSLEKLFF. The CDR3, as DNA: TGTGCCAGCAGTCGTGGGGACAGTCTCGAAAAACTGTTTTTT.

This clone appeared once. Written as DNA, the CDR3 is TGTGCCAGCAGCTCCGGGGCGACTACAACTAATGAAAAACTGTTTTTT. This codes for CASSSGATTTNEKLFF. This rearrangement joins TRBV7-9 to TRBJ1-4; D is perhaps TRBD1 (5 bases). CDR1 is SEHNR, CDR2 FQNEAQ, per germline (reference sequence). The CDR3 extends over 16 amino acids. V was clipped by 4 bases and J by 0 bases, with 12 bases between them. Full variable domain (rest looked up from reference TRBV7-9 and TRBJ1-4): DTGVSQNPRHKITKRGQNVTFRCDPISEHNRLYWYRQTLGQGPEFLTYFQNEAQLEKSRLLSDRFSAERPKGSFSTLEIQRTEQGDSAMYLCASSSGATTTNEKLFFGSGTQLSVL.

The rearrangement joins TRBV4-3 to TRBJ2-3; D might be TRBD2 (6 bases). Trimming removed 0 bases from V and 10 bases from J, with 11 bases in between. CDR1 and CDR2 (germline): LGHNA, YSLEER. CDR3 length: 13 amino acids. CDR3 in DNA: TGCGCCAGCAGCCAAGATCGGCTAGCGCCGCAGTATTTT. Encoded protein: CASSQDRLAPQYF.

V is TRBV6-5 and J is TRBJ1-6; 9 bases match TRBD1. V lost 6 bases and J lost 8; bases outside the gene matches: 8. This CDR3 contains 15 residues. Per the germline V gene, CDR1 is MNHEY and CDR2 is SVGAGI. CDR3 coding DNA: TGTGCCAGCAGACATTCGACAGGGGGAGATTCACCCCTCCACTTT. As protein: CASRHSTGGDSPLHF.

This clone was counted once. This sequence joins TRBV13 and TRBJ1-4; a possible D gene is TRBD1 (5 bases). Trimming took off 1 base at V and 1 base at J, with 7 bases between the two ends. Germline V gives CDR1 PRHDT, CDR2 FYEKMQ (reference sequence). The CDR3 contains 15 residues. DNA of the CDR3: TGTGCCAGCAGCTTAGCGGGGGGAACTAATGAAAAACTGTTTTTT. It translates to CASSLAGGTNEKLFF. Filled out from reference TRBV13 and TRBJ1-4, the complete variable domain reads AAGVIQSPRHLIKEKRETATLKCYPIPRHDTVYWYQQGPGQDPQFLISFYEKMQSDKGSIPDRFSAQQFSDYHSELNMSSLELGDSALYFCASSLAGGTNEKLFFGSGTQLSVL.

V usage is TRBV11-2 and J usage is TRBJ2-1, with 12 nucleotides matching TRBD2. Trimming removed 6 bases from V and 3 bases from J; junction bases left unmatched: 3. The V gene's germline CDR1 is SGHAT and CDR2 FQNNGV. This CDR3 region has 15 residues. CDR3 region: CASRRLAGDYNEQFF. CDR3 DNA sequence: TGTGCCAGCAGGCGACTAGCGGGGGACTACAATGAGCAGTTCTTC.

This chain connects TRBV6-6 to TRBJ2-3; a possible D gene is TRBD1 (6 bases). The V and J ends lost 4 bases and 2 bases respectively, with 13 bases between them. This CDR3 contains 15 residues. Germline V CDR1 and CDR2: MNHNY, SVGAGI (reference sequence). This CDR3 reads CASSWTDPYTDTQYF. The CDR3 bases are TGTGCCAGCAGTTGGACAGATCCCTACACAGATACGCAGTATTTT.

V is TRBV14 and J is TRBJ2-3; 8 bases are shared with TRBD2. Germline V CDR1 and CDR2: SGHDN, FVKESK. J gave up 3 bases and V 4 bases, and 3 bases lay outside the gene matches. This CDR3 has 14 residues. The CDR3 reads CASSPLAGTDTQYF. The CDR3 DNA is TGTGCCAGCAGCCCTTTAGCGGGGACAGATACGCAGTATTTT.

V is TRBV5-1 and J is TRBJ1-5; no clear D gene. Trimming shortened V by 5 bases and J by 0 bases, and 6 bases separated the two germline ends. Germline CDR1 reads SGHRS; CDR2 reads YFSETQ. This CDR3 region has 13 residues. CDR3 DNA sequence: TGCGCCAGCAGACTGAATAGCAATCAGCCCCAGCATTTT. It encodes CASRLNSNQPQHF. The full variable domain, completed using reference TRBV5-1 and TRBJ1-5, is KAGVTQTPRYLIKTRGQQVTLSCSPISGHRSVSWYQQTPGQGLQFLFEYFSETQRNKGNFPGRFSGRQFSNSRSEMNVSTLELGDSALYLCASRLNSNQPQHFGDGTRLSIL.

The CDR3 loop reads CAWGGGDQPQHF. The DNA of the CDR3 is TGTGCCTGGGGGGGTGGAGATCAGCCCCAGCATTTT. This sequence joins TRBV30 and TRBJ1-5, with D possibly TRBD1 on 5 matching bases. The length of the CDR3 is 12 residues. The germline V and J ends were trimmed by 5 bases and 5 bases, with 10 bases remaining between them. Germline-derived CDR1 and CDR2 are GTSNPN and SVGIG (reference sequence).

The chain employs TRBV6-2 or TRBV6-3 and TRBJ1-6; 8 nucleotides line up with TRBD1. Germline CDR1 MNHEY, CDR2 SVGEGT. The CDR3 sequence is 15 residues long. Trimming took 6 bases from V and 9 from J; bases not matched to a gene: 10. The chain's CDR3 is CASSLRQGSGSPLHF. The CDR3 DNA reads as TGTGCCAGCAGCCTAAGACAGGGGTCCGGTTCACCCCTCCACTTT.

J is TRBJ1-5 and V is TRBV6-5; the D is unclear. From germline, CDR1 is MNHEY and CDR2 SVGAGI. Trimming pared 8 bases from V and 4 bases from J, leaving 15 bases between. The CDR3 is 14 amino acids. CDR3 sequence: CASASDGRNQPQHF. Written as DNA, the CDR3 is TGTGCCAGCGCGTCGGACGGAAGAAATCAGCCCCAGCATTTT.

The table lists this clone with a few counts. The chain has TRBV28 and TRBJ1-1, with D uncertain. The CDR3 has 14 residues. The V gene lost 4 bases and the J gene lost 1 base, with 10 bases spanning the gap. Looked up from germline, CDR1 is MDHEN and CDR2 is SYDVKM. DNA of the CDR3: TGTGCCAGCAGTTCCGGACCTCCGAACACTGAAGCTTTCTTT. Amino acid sequence: CASSSGPPNTEAFF.

The rearrangement links TRBV5-6 to TRBJ2-5; D possibly corresponds to TRBD1 (6 bases). V dropped 0 bases and J dropped 4 bases, with 22 bases sitting between them. The CDR3 length is 18 residues. The germline gives CDR1 SGHDT, CDR2 YYEEEE. For the CDR3, the DNA is TGTGCCAGCAGCTTGGAGGGCGTGGGGGCCAAGTGGTCAGAGACCCAGTACTTC. As protein: CASSLEGVGAKWSETQYF.

This chain uses TRBV2 with TRBJ2-7; D remains ambiguous. The CDR3 length is 15 residues. The germline gives CDR1 SNHLY, CDR2 FYNNEI. Trimming took off 2 bases at V and 1 base at J, with 12 bases between the two ends. The CDR3 DNA sequence: TGTGCCAGCAGTGAACCCCCGACCTTTTCCTACGAGCAGTACTTC. It translates to CASSEPPTFSYEQYF.

This clone was detected only once. The CDR3 sequence: CASATGALGEKLFF. The CDR3 DNA is TGCGCCAGCGCCACAGGGGCGCTTGGTGAAAAACTGTTTTTT. The rearrangement joins TRBV5-1 to TRBJ1-4, with 7 nucleotides matching TRBD1. V shed 7 bases and J 7 bases; nucleotides not matched to a gene: 10. Germline CDR1 is SGHRS and CDR2 is YFSETQ. The CDR3 covers 14 residues.

This rearrangement joins TRBV27 to TRBJ2-6, with D unresolved. The V gene's germline CDR1 is MNHEY and CDR2 SMNVEV (reference sequence). V dropped 7 bases and J dropped 0 bases, with 7 bases sitting between them. The CDR3 runs to 14 residues. This chain's CDR3 is CASTRTSGANVLTF. The CDR3, as DNA: TGTGCCAGCACCAGGACCTCTGGGGCCAACGTCCTGACTTTC. The variable domain in full, completed from reference TRBV27 and TRBJ2-6, reads EAQVTQNPRYLITVTGKKLTVTCSQNMNHEYMSWYRQDPGLGLRQIYYSMNVEVTDKGDVPEGYKVSRKEKRNFPLILESPSPNQTSLYFCASTRTSGANVLTFGAGSRLTVL.